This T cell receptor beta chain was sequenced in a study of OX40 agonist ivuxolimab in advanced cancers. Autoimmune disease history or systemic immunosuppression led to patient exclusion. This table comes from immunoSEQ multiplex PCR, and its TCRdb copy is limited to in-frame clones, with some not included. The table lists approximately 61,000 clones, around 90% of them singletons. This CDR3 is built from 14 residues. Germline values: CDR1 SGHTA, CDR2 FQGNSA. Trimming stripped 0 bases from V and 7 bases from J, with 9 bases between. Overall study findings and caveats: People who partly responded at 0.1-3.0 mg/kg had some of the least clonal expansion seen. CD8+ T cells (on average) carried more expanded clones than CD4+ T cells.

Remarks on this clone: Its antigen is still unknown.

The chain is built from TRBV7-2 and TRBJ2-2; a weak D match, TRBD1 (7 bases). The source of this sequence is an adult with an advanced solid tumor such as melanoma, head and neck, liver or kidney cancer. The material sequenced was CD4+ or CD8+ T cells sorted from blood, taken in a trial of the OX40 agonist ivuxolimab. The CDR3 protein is CASSLARGDGELFF. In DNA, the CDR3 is TGTGCCAGCAGCTTAGCCAGGGGGGACGGGGAGCTGTTTTTT. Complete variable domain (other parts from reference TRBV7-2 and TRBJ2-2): GAGVSQSPSNKVTEKGKDVELRCDPISGHTALYWYRQSLGQGLEFLIYFQGNSAPDKSGLPSDRFSAERTGGSVSTLTIQRTQQEDSAVYLCASSLARGDGELFFGEGSRLTVL.